These T cell receptor beta chains were read from a single sample in a study of CD4+ T cells in melanoma. Generated by immunoSEQ multiplex PCR, the TCRdb table keeps only in-frame clones and is missing some. The sample holds roughly 140,000 clones; about 93% are singletons and the top ten take approximately 1.5%. These receptors originate from a human donor with melanoma. The CDR3 runs from the conserved cysteine through the conserved F or W. D genes are given only for firm matches. Clone size is stated in some rows and not others, as once, few, many or a class when expanded.

TRBJ2-2 . TRBV5-6 TRBD1 CASSLFDRVTGELFF TGTGCCAGCAGCTTGTTTGACAGGGTCACCGGGGAGCTGTTTTTT
TRBJ2-5 once TRBV4-2 . CASSQEVSQQETQYF TGTGCCAGCAGCCAAGAAGTCTCGCAGCAAGAGACCCAGTACTTC
TRBJ2-7 . TRBV5-1 . CASSSDRSGFAYEQYF TGCGCCAGCAGCTCCGACCGATCAGGGTTTGCCTACGAGCAGTACTTC
TRBJ1-3 . TRBV6-1 . CASSRIGNTIYF TGTGCCAGCTCCCGGATTGGAAACACCATATATTTT
TRBJ1-5 . TRBV4-1 TRBD1 CASSQAGQGPGAGPQHF TGCGCCAGCAGCCAAGCCGGACAGGGACCGGGCGCGGGGCCCCAGCATTTT
TRBJ1-6 once TRBV18 . CASSPQEYNSPLHF TGTGCCAGCTCACCACAGGAGTATAATTCACCCCTCCACTTT
TRBJ2-1 . TRBV18 TRBD2 CASSPEGLVFEQFF TGTGCCAGCTCCCCGGAGGGACTAGTTTTTGAGCAGTTCTTC
TRBJ1-1 . TRBV27 . CASSRNSGGTEAFF TGTGCCAGCAGTAGAAATAGCGGAGGCACTGAAGCTTTCTTT
TRBJ1-1 . TRBV19 . CASSPNRARRKTINTEAFF TGTGCCAGTAGCCCAAACCGGGCCAGACGGAAGACAATCAACACTGAAGCTTTCTTT
TRBJ2-1 . TRBV1 . CTSSQDQGAGLSYNEQFF TGCACCAGCAGCCAAGATCAGGGAGCGGGGCTTTCCTACAATGAGCAGTTCTTC
TRBJ1-4 . TRBV18 . CASSPRQTTNEKLFF TGTGCCAGCTCACCTAGACAGACAACTAATGAAAAACTGTTTTTT
TRBJ2-7 . TRBV30 . CAWSVRGLGEQYF TGTGCCTGGAGTGTCCGAGGTCTAGGGGAGCAGTACTTC
TRBJ1-4 . TRBV16 . CASSLSNEKLFF TGTGCCAGCAGCCTAAGTAATGAAAAACTGTTTTTT
TRBJ2-5 once TRBV4-2 TRBD2 CASSQGQSSGQETQYF TGTGCCAGCAGCCAAGGACAGTCTAGCGGCCAAGAGACCCAGTACTTC
TRBJ1-1 . TRBV23-1 TRBD1 CASSQFPGGDEAFF TGCGCCAGCAGTCAATTCCCAGGGGGAGATGAAGCTTTCTTT
TRBJ2-5 few TRBV7-9 . CASSSGTPYQETQYF TGTGCCAGCTCCTCCGGGACTCCTTACCAAGAGACCCAGTACTTC
TRBJ2-5 . TRBV9 TRBD2 CASSRRGDETQYF TGTGCCAGCTCCCGACGGGGGGATGAGACCCAGTACTTC
TRBJ1-2 . TRBV14 . CASSREGRRGGYTF TGTGCCAGCAGCCGGGAGGGGAGAAGGGGTGGCTACACCTTC